This TCR beta chain was recorded in a study of identical twins. With 2 bases removed from V and 0 bases from J, the gap between germline ends came to 15 bases. CDR3 size: 17 residues. Germline V lookup: CDR1 ENHRY, CDR2 SYGVKD. TCRdb redid the calling of the 5' RACE reads with MiXCR, one entry per CDR3 protein. The repertoire includes 1.5 million to 2 million distinct CDR3 sequences, 32% of them detected once, and more than 0.25% sits in the top ten. This clonotype was counted a few times. The sample taken for sequencing was cord blood. The chain links TRBV10-3 to TRBJ2-3, with D tentatively TRBD2 (6 bases). The origin of this receptor is a newborn girl in good health. The CDR3 nucleotides are TGTGCCATCAGTGAGCGAGCGGGCCTACTTAGCACAGATACGCAGTATTTT. Translated, it gives CAISERAGLLSTDTQYF.